The 25 T cell receptor beta chains reported below all come from one sample, sequenced in a study of blood T cell repertoires in COVID-19 (TCRdb year 2020). The library was obtained by the immunoSEQ multiplex PCR assay. This immuneACCESS table, as held by TCRdb, lists in-frame sequences with V and J called but not all clones. Of the missing ones, under half trace to an unresolved V gene in checked studies; the others have no known cause. This sample comprises some 300,000 clones, around 90% of them detected only once. About 6% of the sample is held by the ten biggest clonotypes. The sequenced sample was peripheral blood. The receptors come from a woman between 45 and 65 years old with COVID-19, enrolled during active disease.

The rearrangement joins TRBV18 to TRBJ2-6; no clear D gene. CDR3 size: 16 residues. With 2 bases removed from V and 2 bases from J, the gap between germline ends came to 10 bases. Germline V lookup: CDR1 KGHSH, CDR2 LQKENI. The CDR3 coding sequence is TGTGCCAGCTCACCAGAAGAAGAGCCTGGGGCCAACGTCCTGACTTTC. As protein: CASSPEEEPGANVLTF.

This chain joins TRBV5-1 and TRBJ2-3, with a possible D match to TRBD1 (6 bases). Between the trimmed V and J ends, which lost 0 bases and 0 bases, there was a span of 8 bases. The CDR3 is 15 amino acids. Germline CDR1 SGHRS, CDR2 YFSETQ. CDR3: CASSLGDKSTDTQYF. CDR3 in DNA: TGCGCCAGCAGCTTGGGGGACAAGAGCACAGATACGCAGTATTTT.

The V call is TRBV7-3, the J call TRBJ2-1; TRBD2 aligns across 13 bases. V lost 5 bases to trimming and J lost 6 bases; unmatched junction nucleotides: 4. Per germline, CDR1 SGHTA and CDR2 FQGTGA. This CDR3 has 15 amino acids. CDR3 coding DNA: TGTGCCAGCAGCCCTCGGACTAGCGGGAGCAATGAGCAGTTCTTC. It translates to CASSPRTSGSNEQFF.

This clone was observed once. The J gene is TRBJ2-5, the V gene TRBV5-1; 12 bases map to TRBD2. CDR1 and CDR2 from the germline V gene are SGHRS and YFSETQ. Trimming at V came to 0 bases and at J to 1 base, leaving 7 bases not matched to a gene. The CDR3 runs to 18 residues. CDR3 region: CASSLGRTSGEIQETQYF. CDR3 nucleotides: TGCGCCAGCAGCTTGGGAAGGACTAGCGGGGAAATCCAAGAGACCCAGTACTTC.

The chain joins TRBV5-8 to TRBJ2-3; 12 nucleotides match TRBD2. CDR1 and CDR2 from the germline V gene are SGHTS and YDEGEE. V lost 0 bases, J lost 2 bases, and 10 bases stayed unmatched. This CDR3 comprises 19 residues. The CDR3 region is CASSLALAGGKIFTDTQYF. CDR3 nucleotides: TGTGCCAGCAGCTTGGCTCTAGCGGGGGGGAAAATTTTCACAGATACGCAGTATTTT.

This chain uses TRBV19 with TRBJ2-1, with 9 bases matching TRBD1. Germline CDR1 LNHDA, CDR2 SQIVND (reference sequence). The CDR3 consists of 16 residues. Losses at the gene ends were 0 bases for V and 1 base for J; bases not matched to a gene: 1. CDR3 coding DNA: TGTGCCAGTAGTATAGATGGGACAGGGTCCTACAATGAGCAGTTCTTC. It specifies CASSIDGTGSYNEQFF.

The chain couples TRBV19 to TRBJ1-3; possible D gene TRBD1, 5 bases. There are 15 residues in the CDR3. Germline assignment: CDR1 LNHDA and CDR2 SQIVND (reference sequence). V lost 5 bases and J 3 bases, leaving 14 bases between the germline ends. The CDR3 DNA reads as TGTGCCAGTAGTGTGGTTGGGGGGTATGGAAACACCATATATTTT. Its protein product is CASSVVGGYGNTIYF.

The V and J genes are TRBV6-6 and TRBJ2-7; possibly TRBD2 for D (5 bases). The V and J ends lost 7 bases and 1 base respectively, with 11 bases between them. In germline, CDR1 is MNHNY, CDR2 SVGAGI (reference sequence). The CDR3 is 13 amino acids. The CDR3 DNA sequence: TGTGCCAGCATGGGGAGTTCTTCCTACGAGCAGTACTTC. As protein: CASMGSSSYEQYF.

This chain connects TRBV6-5 to TRBJ1-2, with 9 nucleotides matching TRBD1. The CDR3 has 15 residues. The V segment lost 6 bases and the J segment 4 bases; nucleotides outside the gene matches: 9. CDR1 and CDR2 (germline): MNHEY, SVGAGI. The CDR3 region is CASRSLSGQGYGYTF. For the CDR3, the DNA is TGTGCCAGCAGGAGCCTTTCGGGACAGGGCTATGGCTACACCTTC.

The rearrangement uses TRBV24-1 and TRBJ2-2; 7 bases line up with TRBD1. J lost 0 bases, V lost 7 bases, and 4 bases had no gene match. The CDR3 loop spans 15 amino acids. Germline lookup yields CDR1 KGHDR and CDR2 SFDVKD. CDR3 amino acids: CATSRQGPNTGELFF. Here the CDR3 DNA reads TGTGCCACCAGCCGACAGGGACCGAACACCGGGGAGCTGTTTTTT.

This clone was observed a single time. The chain recombines TRBV3-1 (or the pseudogene TRBV3-2) with TRBJ2-3; a possible D gene is TRBD2 (5 bases). Germline V gene sequence: CDR1 LGHDT, CDR2 YNNKEL (reference sequence). The CDR3 spans 15 residues. The ends were cut back, 1 base at V and 8 bases at J, with 16 bases in the middle. CDR3 in amino acids: CASSQAAPNGGTQYF. The DNA for the CDR3 is TGTGCCAGCAGCCAAGCTGCACCGAACGGAGGTACGCAGTATTTT.

CDR3 residues: CASSRRQGSEQYF. The CDR3 DNA sequence: TGTGCCAGCTCCCGCAGACAGGGTTCTGAGCAGTACTTC. V gene TRBV18 combines with J gene TRBJ2-7, with 7 bases identical to TRBD1. The CDR3 has 13 residues. V dropped 6 bases and J dropped 7; count of bases not matched to a gene: 9. Germline V gene lookup returns CDR1 KGHSH and CDR2 LQKENI. Filled out from reference TRBV18 and TRBJ2-7, the complete variable domain reads NAGVMQNPRHLVRRRGQEARLRCSPMKGHSHVYWYRQLPEEGLKFMVYLQKENIIDESGMPKERFSAEFPKEGPSILRIQQVVRGDSAAYFCASSRRQGSEQYFGPGTRLTVT.

A single count supports this clone. The chain employs TRBV11-2 and TRBJ1-1, with D unclear. The CDR3 is 13 amino acids. Germline-derived CDR1 and CDR2 are SGHAT and FQNNGV. Trimming took off 5 bases at V and 6 bases at J, with 13 bases between the two ends. As DNA, the CDR3 is TGTGCCAGCAGCCTAACCCGCCCGGCTGAAGCTTTCTTT. Protein sequence: CASSLTRPAEAFF.

This chain connects TRBV11-2 to TRBJ1-1; 11 bases line up with TRBD1. V dropped 5 bases and J dropped 3; count of bases not matched to a gene: 5. CDR3 size: 15 residues. CDR1 SGHAT and CDR2 FQNNGV come from the germline V gene. The CDR3 here is CASSGDRGSYTEAFF. The DNA for the CDR3 is TGTGCCAGCAGCGGGGACAGGGGGAGTTACACTGAAGCTTTCTTT.

The CDR3 here is CASRRGGTGITEAFF. CDR3 bases: TGTGCCAGCAGGAGGGGAGGGACAGGGATCACTGAAGCTTTCTTT. The chain joins TRBV7-2 to TRBJ1-1, with 9 bases identical to TRBD1. This CDR3 comprises 15 residues. Germline loops: CDR1 SGHTA, CDR2 FQGNSA. J gave up 4 bases and V 6 bases, and 9 bases lay outside the gene matches.

This chain joins TRBV6-4 and TRBJ2-6, with TRBD2 matching over 9 bases. V trimming: 2 bases; J trimming: 1 base; junction bases outside the gene matches: 9. Germline CDR1 is MRHNA and CDR2 is SNTAGT. The CDR3 has 19 residues. CDR3 residues: CASSDGLRSGRSGANVLTF. CDR3 DNA: TGTGCCAGCAGTGACGGCCTCAGGAGCGGGAGGTCTGGGGCCAACGTCCTGACTTTC.

This clone occurred once. The chain couples TRBV11-3 to TRBJ2-1; D call uncertain. The CDR3 covers 11 residues. V was pared by 2 bases and J by 10 bases, with 6 bases between. The germline CDR1 and CDR2 sequences are SGHNT and YENEEA. The CDR3 DNA reads TGTGCCAGCAGCTTAACAATCGAGCAGTTCTTC. This encodes CASSLTIEQFF.

About this clone itself: Other DNA sequences within the sample encode an identical CDR3. V gene TRBV5-4 combines with J gene TRBJ1-3, with D possibly TRBD1 on 5 matching bases. The CDR3 is 14 residues long. CDR1 is SGHNT, CDR2 YYREEE, per germline (reference sequence). Trimming cost V 1 base and J 1 base, with 6 bases left between them. CDR3 nucleotide sequence: TGTGCCAGCAGCTTGCGGGGGTCTGGAAACACCATATATTTT. As protein: CASSLRGSGNTIYF. Supplemented by reference TRBV5-4 and TRBJ1-3, the full variable domain reads ETGVTQSPTHLIKTRGQQVTLRCSSQSGHNTVSWYQQALGQGPQFIFQYYREEENGRGNFPPRFSGLQFPNYSSELNVNALELDDSALYLCASSLRGSGNTIYFGEGSWLTVV.

This clone has a handful of counts. The chain joins TRBV30 to TRBJ2-7; 7 positions agree with TRBD1. The junction had 5 bases not matched to a gene; V was cut back by 4 bases and J by 2 bases. This CDR3 spans 13 amino acids. Germline values: CDR1 GTSNPN, CDR2 SVGIG (reference sequence). CDR3: CAWKQGPAYEQYF. Here the CDR3 DNA reads TGTGCCTGGAAACAGGGGCCAGCCTACGAGCAGTACTTC.

V and J are TRBV5-1 and TRBJ1-6; D might be TRBD1 (6 bases). The CDR3 extends over 15 amino acids. From germline, CDR1 is SGHRS and CDR2 YFSETQ. V lost 0 bases, J lost 11 bases, and 15 bases lay in between. In DNA, the CDR3 is TGCGCCAGCAGCTTGGCGACGGGGGAGGGGGCACCCCTCCACTTT. Translated: CASSLATGEGAPLHF.

This clone was found a few times. The chain is built from TRBV19 and TRBJ2-7, with 12 positions matching TRBD1. The V gene's germline CDR1 is LNHDA and CDR2 SQIVND (reference sequence). The CDR3 covers 14 residues. V was pared by 5 bases and J by 6 bases, with 5 bases of the junction left unmatched. This chain's CDR3 is CASSAGTGGGEQYF. The CDR3 nucleotides are TGTGCCAGTAGTGCCGGGACAGGGGGCGGCGAGCAGTACTTC.

The chain has TRBV6-2 or TRBV6-3 and TRBJ2-7; D might be TRBD2 (6 bases). The germline V gene encodes CDR1 MNHEY and CDR2 SVGEGT. Trimming pared 4 bases from V and 7 bases from J, leaving 20 bases between. The CDR3 consists of 15 residues. CDR3 region: CASSFLPGTLGEQYF. DNA of the CDR3: TGTGCCAGCAGTTTTCTCCCCGGGACTTTGGGGGAGCAGTACTTC.

This clone was found a few times. This chain links TRBV7-8 with TRBJ1-2; 9 bases map to TRBD1. From germline, CDR1 is SGHVS and CDR2 FQNEAQ. With 0 bases clipped from V and 8 bases from J, the junction kept 7 bases outside the gene matches. CDR3 length: 15 residues. CDR3 bases: TGTGCCAGCAGCTTAGCGCTCAGGACAGGGGTCGGCTACACCTTC. It encodes CASSLALRTGVGYTF. Based on the CDR3 plus reference TRBV7-8 and TRBJ1-2, the full variable domain is GAGVSQSPRYKVAKRGQDVALRCDPISGHVSLFWYQQALGQGPEFLTYFQNEAQLDKSGLPSDRFFAERPEGSVSTLKIQRTQQEDSAVYLCASSLALRTGVGYTFGSGTRLTVV.

This clone was observed a single time. J is TRBJ2-2 and V is TRBV19, with D perhaps matching TRBD2 (7 bases). The CDR3 is made up of 16 amino acids. Germline assignment: CDR1 LNHDA and CDR2 SQIVND (reference sequence). V shed 7 bases and J shed 1 base, with 16 bases lying between them. The DNA for the CDR3 is TGTGCCAGTACCAGAGGGGGAGGGGTGAACACCGGGGAGCTGTTTTTT. This encodes CASTRGGGVNTGELFF.

This chain uses TRBV12-3 or TRBV12-4 with TRBJ1-1, with 7 bases aligning to TRBD1. Unmatched junction bases numbered 2, after V lost 3 bases and J lost 4 bases. CDR3 length: 13 amino acids. The CDR3 sequence is CASSFAGGTEAFF. In nucleotides, the CDR3 is TGTGCCAGCAGTTTTGCAGGGGGCACTGAAGCTTTCTTT.